What follows are 25 T cell receptor beta chains derived from one specimen sequenced in a study of T-cell memory formation after mild COVID-19. TCRdb called the 5' RACE reads again in MiXCR, with one record for every CDR3 protein. The sample yields 350,000 to 500,000 distinct CDR3 sequences, less than 25% seen once. The sequencing sample was made of PBMCs or a T cell subset sorted from them (not recorded which). These receptors came from an adult woman who had mild COVID-19 (a few samples of this study predate the infection). Cell type and time point are not known.

This chain connects TRBV9 to TRBJ2-5; D assignment may be TRBD1 or TRBD2 (5 bases each). The germline gives CDR1 SGDLS, CDR2 YYNGEE. This CDR3 region has 16 residues. V was clipped by 0 bases and J by 5 bases, with 17 bases between them. Here the CDR3 DNA reads TGTGCCAGCAGCGTAGACCGGGACCCAAGGAGGGAGACCCAGTACTTC. This sequence encodes CASSVDRDPRRETQYF.

The rearrangement uses TRBV7-8 and TRBJ2-2; TRBD1 agrees at 10 bases. Germline V gene sequence: CDR1 SGHVS, CDR2 FQNEAQ. Germline trimming cut 6 bases from V and 5 bases from J; bases unmatched to any gene: 6. The CDR3 has 15 residues. The CDR3 spells CASSRDRGLTGELFF. The CDR3 DNA is TGTGCCAGCAGTAGAGACAGGGGGCTTACCGGGGAGCTGTTTTTT.

The chain couples TRBV5-1 to TRBJ2-5; TRBD2 matches 14 bases. V was clipped by 3 bases and J by 3 bases; unmatched bases: 7. The CDR3 is 17 amino acids. CDR1 SGHRS and CDR2 YFSETQ come from the germline V gene. CDR3: CASSSGLAGGSEETQYF. The DNA of the CDR3 is TGCGCCAGCAGCTCCGGACTAGCGGGGGGCTCTGAAGAGACCCAGTACTTC.

The rearrangement joins TRBV11-2 to TRBJ2-2, with D perhaps assigned TRBD1 or TRBD2 (7 bases each). The ends were cut back, 5 bases at V and 3 bases at J, with 19 bases in the middle. CDR1 is SGHAT, CDR2 FQNNGV, per germline. CDR3 length: 17 amino acids. CDR3 sequence reads: CASSPQGGGRHTGELFF. In DNA, the CDR3 is TGTGCCAGCAGCCCTCAGGGGGGAGGGCGTCACACCGGGGAGCTGTTTTTT.

This rearrangement joins TRBV10-3 to TRBJ2-2; TRBD1 matches at 8 bases. J gave up 2 bases and V 5 bases, and 7 bases lay outside the gene matches. The CDR3 totals 16 residues. Germline CDR1 ENHRY, CDR2 SYGVKD. CDR3: CAISSGTGKNTGELFF. CDR3 nucleotide sequence: TGTGCCATCAGTTCCGGGACAGGAAAAAACACCGGGGAGCTGTTTTTT.

This clonotype has just a few counts. This chain links TRBV29-1 with TRBJ1-2; no firm D call. The V end was cut by 4 bases, the J end by 1 base, with 7 bases between. Germline V gene sequence: CDR1 SQVTM, CDR2 ANQGSEA. CDR3 length equals 12 residues. The CDR3 region is CSVATGNYGYTF. The CDR3 DNA is TGCAGCGTTGCCACCGGTAACTATGGCTACACCTTC.

The rearrangement links TRBV20-1 to TRBJ1-4, with a tentative D call TRBD1 (5 bases). This CDR3 spans 17 amino acids. Deletions cut 2 bases from V and 3 bases from J, with 19 bases between. CDR1 DFQATT and CDR2 SNEGSKA come from the germline V gene (reference sequence). The CDR3: CSARSSLRGEANEKLFF. The CDR3 DNA reads TGCAGTGCTAGATCTTCGCTCCGGGGGGAGGCTAATGAAAAACTGTTTTTT.

This clonotype was detected only a few times. The chain carries TRBV4-2 and TRBJ2-5; D remains ambiguous. CDR1 LGHNA and CDR2 YNFKEQ come from the germline V gene. V was pared by 4 bases and J by 3 bases, with 15 bases between. The CDR3 spans 15 residues. The CDR3 loop reads CASSRSWVSEETQYF. CDR3 bases: TGTGCCAGCAGCCGGTCCTGGGTGAGCGAAGAGACCCAGTACTTC.

The J gene is TRBJ2-7, the V gene TRBV29-1, with D possibly being TRBD1 (6 bases). Trimming took off 7 bases at V and 2 bases at J, with 12 bases between the two ends. The CDR3 extends over 12 amino acids. CDR1 and CDR2 (germline): SQVTM, ANQGSEA. The CDR3 sequence is CSAKDSTYEQYF. The DNA for the CDR3 is TGCAGCGCTAAGGACAGCACCTACGAGCAGTACTTC.

This clonotype was counted a few times. The chain carries TRBV18 and TRBJ2-7; 7 bases line up with TRBD2. Germline-derived CDR1 and CDR2 are KGHSH and LQKENI. The CDR3 contains 15 residues. With V trimmed by 5 bases and J by 0 bases, 7 bases remained unmatched. The CDR3 reads CASSDTSVTSYEQYF. The CDR3, as DNA: TGTGCCAGCTCAGATACTAGCGTGACCTCCTACGAGCAGTACTTC.

CDR3 in amino acids: CASSLLGNRYHEQYF. CDR3 nucleotide sequence: TGTGCCAGCAGCTTATTGGGGAATAGGTATCACGAGCAGTACTTC. This chain uses TRBV13 with TRBJ2-7; no clear D. Deletions cut 2 bases from V and 5 bases from J, with 16 bases between. There are 15 residues in the CDR3. From germline, CDR1 is PRHDT and CDR2 FYEKMQ (reference sequence).

The chain uses TRBV7-9 and TRBJ2-6; possibly TRBD1 for D (6 bases). The V gene lost 6 bases and the J gene lost 2 bases, with 20 bases spanning the gap. Germline V gene data show CDR1 as SEHNR and CDR2 as FQNEAQ (reference sequence). CDR3 length equals 18 residues. The CDR3 DNA sequence: TGTGCCAGCAGACCCTCCTTCCTAGGGGACACTGGGGCCAACGTCCTGACTTTC. This gives the protein CASRPSFLGDTGANVLTF. Drawing the rest from reference TRBV7-9 and TRBJ2-6, the complete variable domain is DTGVSQNPRHKITKRGQNVTFRCDPISEHNRLYWYRQTLGQGPEFLTYFQNEAQLEKSRLLSDRFSAERPKGSFSTLEIQRTEQGDSAMYLCASRPSFLGDTGANVLTFGAGSRLTVL.

The chain links TRBV29-1 to TRBJ1-1, with a tentative D call TRBD1 (5 bases). V was trimmed by 6 bases and J by 0 bases, leaving 11 bases between them. This CDR3 is built from 13 residues. In germline, CDR1 is SQVTM, CDR2 ANQGSEA. The CDR3 coding sequence is TGCAGCGTATCTTCAGGGTTGAACACTGAAGCTTTCTTT. Translated, it gives CSVSSGLNTEAFF.

This clonotype has a count of ten or more. The chain joins TRBV13 to TRBJ2-7; perhaps TRBD1 as D (6 bases). Trimming shortened V by 2 bases and J by 2 bases, and 16 bases separated the two germline ends. The CDR3 contains 16 residues. CDR1 is PRHDT and CDR2 is FYEKMQ in the germline V gene (reference sequence). CDR3 nucleotides: TGTGCCAGCAGCTTATTGGGGGCAGGGTCCCCCTACGAGCAGTACTTC. It encodes CASSLLGAGSPYEQYF.

This clonotype was found a few times. This chain links TRBV12-3 or TRBV12-4 with TRBJ2-3, with D perhaps TRBD2 (5 bases). The V and J ends lost 3 bases and 8 bases respectively, with 21 bases between them. The CDR3 has 16 amino acids. The CDR3 nucleotides are TGTGCCAGCAGTTTCGGGCTAGCCCAGCGGTTGGGTACGCAGTATTTT. Its protein is CASSFGLAQRLGTQYF.

The genes are TRBV12-3 or TRBV12-4 and TRBJ1-5; D gene uncertain. Trimming took off 6 bases at V and 7 bases at J, with 10 bases between the two ends. CDR3 length equals 12 residues. In DNA form, the CDR3 reads TGTGCCAGCAGGGCCTCAGTCCAGCCCCAGCATTTT. This sequence encodes CASRASVQPQHF.

Of note for this clonotype: Compared with germline, one end of the junction differs, possibly owing to a read error. The chain carries TRBV6-5 and TRBJ2-1, with 12 bases fitting TRBD1. Per germline, CDR1 MNHEY and CDR2 SVGAGI. The length of the CDR3 is 14 residues. CDR3 in DNA: TGTGCCAGCAGTCCGGGACAGGGGGCCCCCGGGGAGCTCTTC. It specifies CASSPGQGAPGELF.

This clonotype was seen only a few times. This rearrangement joins TRBV24-1 to TRBJ2-6; D might be TRBD1 (6 bases). From germline, CDR1 is KGHDR and CDR2 SFDVKD. V lost 3 bases to trimming and J lost 4 bases, with 12 bases between them. This CDR3 comprises 16 residues. The CDR3: CATSDLTGPGANVLTF. The CDR3 coding sequence is TGTGCCACCAGTGATCTCACAGGGCCAGGGGCCAACGTCCTGACTTTC.

The rearrangement joins TRBV4-1 to TRBJ1-2, with D possibly matching TRBD1 (5 bases). The CDR3 spans 19 residues. The germline V gene has CDR1 MGHRA and CDR2 YSYEKL. Trimming removed 0 bases at V and 4 bases at J, with 24 bases between. The DNA for the CDR3 is TGCGCCAGCAGCCAAGAGAGGATTTACGGAGGGGAGGGTCCCTATGGCTACACCTTC. It specifies CASSQERIYGGEGPYGYTF.

This clonotype has a handful of counts. J is TRBJ2-4 and V is TRBV6-1, with D tentatively TRBD1 (6 bases). CDR3 length: 13 amino acids. Trimming removed 3 bases at V and 6 bases at J, with 9 bases between. Germline V gene sequence: CDR1 MNHNS, CDR2 SASEGT. CDR3 DNA: TGTGCCAGCAGTGAGACGGACAGAAACATTCAGTACTTC. Translation: CASSETDRNIQYF.

This clonotype was observed a few times. This chain links TRBV20-1 with TRBJ2-1, with 12 bases identical to TRBD2. This CDR3 is built from 16 residues. Trimming removed 2 bases from V and 7 bases from J; junction bases left unmatched: 9. CDR1 and CDR2 (germline): DFQATT, SNEGSKA (reference sequence). DNA of the CDR3: TGCAGTGCTAGACAACCTAGCGGGAGGGCCAGTAATGAGCAGTTCTTC. This sequence encodes CSARQPSGRASNEQFF.

This clonotype was seen only a few times. V and J are TRBV9 and TRBJ2-5, with 11 bases identical to TRBD2. In germline, CDR1 is SGDLS, CDR2 YYNGEE. CDR3 size: 15 residues. Losses at the gene ends were 3 bases for V and 3 bases for J; bases not matched to a gene: 4. CDR3 DNA: TGTGCCAGCAGCGCCCTAGCGGGGGGCGAAGAGACCCAGTACTTC. It codes for CASSALAGGEETQYF. Full variable domain (rest looked up from reference TRBV9 and TRBJ2-5): DSGVTQTPKHLITATGQRVTLRCSPRSGDLSVYWYQQSLDQGLQFLIQYYNGEERAKGNILERFSAQQFPDLHSELNLSSLELGDSALYFCASSALAGGEETQYFGPGTRLLVL.

This clonotype has more than one count but fewer than ten. The chain is built from TRBV25-1 and TRBJ2-1; D is ambiguous. With 0 bases removed from V and 14 bases from J, the gap between germline ends came to 17 bases. The CDR3 length is 14 residues. Per the germline V gene, CDR1 is MGHDK and CDR2 is SYGVNS. The CDR3 DNA reads as TGTGCCAGCAGTGAATATGGTGCAGGCCAGGAAGAGTTCTTC. This codes for CASSEYGAGQEEFF.

This clonotype was seen more than once but under ten times. The chain combines TRBV5-1 with TRBJ1-2; possibly TRBD1 for D (6 bases). The CDR3 length is 14 residues. Trimming left V 0 bases short and J 4 bases short, with 10 bases between. Germline V gives CDR1 SGHRS, CDR2 YFSETQ. CDR3 DNA sequence: TGCGCCAGCAGCTTGGGGGACACGACCTATGGCTACACCTTC. Translated, it gives CASSLGDTTYGYTF.

DNA for the CDR3: TGTGCCACCAGTGATTGGGGACTCTCTTCCTCCTACAATGAGCAGTTCTTC. This sequence encodes CATSDWGLSSSYNEQFF. The V call is TRBV24-1, the J call TRBJ2-1, with D perhaps TRBD2 (6 bases). The V end was cut by 2 bases, the J end by 0 bases, with 13 bases between. From germline, CDR1 is KGHDR and CDR2 SFDVKD. This CDR3 is 17 amino acids long.